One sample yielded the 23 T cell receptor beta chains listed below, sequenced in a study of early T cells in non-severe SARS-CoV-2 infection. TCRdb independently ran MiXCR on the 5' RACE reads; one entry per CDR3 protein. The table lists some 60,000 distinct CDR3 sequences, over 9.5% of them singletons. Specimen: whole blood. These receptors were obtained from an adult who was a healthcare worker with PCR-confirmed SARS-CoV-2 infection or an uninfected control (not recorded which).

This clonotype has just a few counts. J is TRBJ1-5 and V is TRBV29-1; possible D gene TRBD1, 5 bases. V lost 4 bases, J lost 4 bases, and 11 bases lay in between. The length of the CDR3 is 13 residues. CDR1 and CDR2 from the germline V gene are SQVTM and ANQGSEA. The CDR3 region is CSVGSGGNQPQHF. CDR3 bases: TGCAGCGTTGGAAGTGGGGGGAATCAGCCCCAGCATTTT.

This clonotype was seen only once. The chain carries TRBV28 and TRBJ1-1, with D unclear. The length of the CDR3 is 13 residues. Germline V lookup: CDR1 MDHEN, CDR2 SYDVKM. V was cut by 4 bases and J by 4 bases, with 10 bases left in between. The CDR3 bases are TGTGCCAGCAGTTCCCGGACGTTCACTGAAGCTTTCTTT. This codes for CASSSRTFTEAFF.

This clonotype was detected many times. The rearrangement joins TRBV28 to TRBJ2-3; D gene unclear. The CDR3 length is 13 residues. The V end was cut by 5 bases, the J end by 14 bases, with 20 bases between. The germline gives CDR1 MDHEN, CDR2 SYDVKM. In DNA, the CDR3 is TGTGCCAGCAGTAGATCCATCACCGTGGTGGGGTATTTT. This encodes CASSRSITVVGYF.

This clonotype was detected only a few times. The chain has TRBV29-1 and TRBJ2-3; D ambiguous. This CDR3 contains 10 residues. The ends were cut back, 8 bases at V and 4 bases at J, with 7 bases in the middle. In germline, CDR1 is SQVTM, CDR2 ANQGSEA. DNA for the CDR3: TGCAGCACGCGACCAGATACGCAGTATTTT. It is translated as CSTRPDTQYF.

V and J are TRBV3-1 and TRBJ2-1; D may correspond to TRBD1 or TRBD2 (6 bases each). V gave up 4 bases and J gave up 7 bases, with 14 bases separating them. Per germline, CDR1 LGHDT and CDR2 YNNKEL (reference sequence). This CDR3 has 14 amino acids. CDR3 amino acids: CASSRAGGRNEQFF. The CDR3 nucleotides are TGTGCCAGCAGCCGGGCTGGGGGGCGTAATGAGCAGTTCTTC.

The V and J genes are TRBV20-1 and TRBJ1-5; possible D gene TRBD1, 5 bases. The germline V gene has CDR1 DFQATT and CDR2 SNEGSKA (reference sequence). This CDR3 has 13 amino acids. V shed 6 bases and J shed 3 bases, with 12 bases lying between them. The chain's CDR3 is CSAVGPINQPQHF. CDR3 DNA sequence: TGCAGTGCCGTGGGGCCAATCAATCAGCCCCAGCATTTT.

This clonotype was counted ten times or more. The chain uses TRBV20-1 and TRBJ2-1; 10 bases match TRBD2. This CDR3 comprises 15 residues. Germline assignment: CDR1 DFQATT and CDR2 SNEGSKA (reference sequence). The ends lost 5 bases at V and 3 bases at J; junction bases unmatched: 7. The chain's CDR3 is CSAATTSGLYNEQFF. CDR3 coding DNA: TGCAGTGCTGCTACGACTAGCGGGCTCTACAATGAGCAGTTCTTC.

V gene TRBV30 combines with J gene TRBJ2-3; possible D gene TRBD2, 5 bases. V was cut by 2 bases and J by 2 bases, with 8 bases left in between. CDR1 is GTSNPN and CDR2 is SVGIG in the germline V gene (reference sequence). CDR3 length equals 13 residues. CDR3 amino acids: CAWSSGNTDTQYF. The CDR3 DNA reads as TGTGCCTGGAGTAGCGGTAACACAGATACGCAGTATTTT.

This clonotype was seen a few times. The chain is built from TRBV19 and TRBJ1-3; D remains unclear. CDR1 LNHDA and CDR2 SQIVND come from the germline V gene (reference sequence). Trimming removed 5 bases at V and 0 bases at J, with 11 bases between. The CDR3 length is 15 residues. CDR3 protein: CASSPWTLSGNTIYF. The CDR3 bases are TGTGCCAGTAGTCCGTGGACTCTCTCTGGAAACACCATATATTTT. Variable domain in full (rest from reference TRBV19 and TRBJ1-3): DGGITQSPKYLFRKEGQNVTLSCEQNLNHDAMYWYRQDPGQGLRLIYYSQIVNDFQKGDIAEGYSVSREKKESFPLTVTSAQKNPTAFYLCASSPWTLSGNTIYFGEGSWLTVV.

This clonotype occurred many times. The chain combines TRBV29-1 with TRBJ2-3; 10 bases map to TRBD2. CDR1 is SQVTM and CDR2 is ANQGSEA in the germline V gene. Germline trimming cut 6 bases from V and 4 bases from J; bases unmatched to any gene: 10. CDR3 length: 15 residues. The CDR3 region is CSVGHKRGGSDTQYF. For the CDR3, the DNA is TGCAGCGTCGGACACAAGCGGGGGGGCTCAGATACGCAGTATTTT.

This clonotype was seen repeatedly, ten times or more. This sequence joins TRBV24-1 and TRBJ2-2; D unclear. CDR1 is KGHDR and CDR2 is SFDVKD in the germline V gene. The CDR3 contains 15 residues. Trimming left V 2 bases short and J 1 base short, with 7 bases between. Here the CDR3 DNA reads TGTGCCACCAGTGATTCCCGACGGAACACCGGGGAGCTGTTTTTT. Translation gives CATSDSRRNTGELFF.

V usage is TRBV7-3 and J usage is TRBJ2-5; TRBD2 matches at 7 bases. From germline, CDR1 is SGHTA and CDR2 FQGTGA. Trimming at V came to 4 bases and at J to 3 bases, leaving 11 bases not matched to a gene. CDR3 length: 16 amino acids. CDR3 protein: CASSSTGRGGEETQYF. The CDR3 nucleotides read TGTGCCAGCAGCTCCACGGGACGGGGAGGGGAAGAGACCCAGTACTTC.

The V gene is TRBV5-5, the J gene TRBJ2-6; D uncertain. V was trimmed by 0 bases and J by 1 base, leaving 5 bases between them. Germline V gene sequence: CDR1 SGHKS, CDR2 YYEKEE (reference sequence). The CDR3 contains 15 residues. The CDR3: CASSLADSGANVLTF. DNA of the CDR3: TGTGCCAGCAGCTTGGCCGATTCTGGGGCCAACGTCCTGACTTTC.

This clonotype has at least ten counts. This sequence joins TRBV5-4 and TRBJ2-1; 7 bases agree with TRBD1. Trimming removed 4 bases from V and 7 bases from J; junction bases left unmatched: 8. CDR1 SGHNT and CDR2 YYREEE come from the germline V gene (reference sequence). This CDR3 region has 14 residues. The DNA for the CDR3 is TGTGCCAGCAGCACATGGGAACAGGGGAATGAGCAGTTCTTC. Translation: CASSTWEQGNEQFF.

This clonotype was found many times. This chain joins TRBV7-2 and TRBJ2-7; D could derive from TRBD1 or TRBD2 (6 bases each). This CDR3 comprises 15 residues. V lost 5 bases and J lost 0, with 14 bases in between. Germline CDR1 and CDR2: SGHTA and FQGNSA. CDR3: CASSAEGGTSYEQYF. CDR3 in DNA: TGTGCCAGCAGCGCCGAAGGGGGGACCTCCTACGAGCAGTACTTC.

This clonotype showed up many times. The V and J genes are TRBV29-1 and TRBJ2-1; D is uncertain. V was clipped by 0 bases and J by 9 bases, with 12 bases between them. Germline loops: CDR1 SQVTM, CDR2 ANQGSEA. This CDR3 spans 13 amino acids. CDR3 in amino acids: CSVEEMPGVEQFF. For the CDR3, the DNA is TGCAGCGTTGAAGAGATGCCAGGTGTTGAGCAGTTCTTC.

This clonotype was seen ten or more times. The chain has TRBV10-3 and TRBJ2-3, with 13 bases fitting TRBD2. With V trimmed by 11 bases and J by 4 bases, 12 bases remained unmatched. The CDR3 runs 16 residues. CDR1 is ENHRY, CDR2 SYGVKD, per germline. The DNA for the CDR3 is TGTGCCTCAATCCCGGGACTAGCGGGACCCGCAGATACGCAGTATTTT. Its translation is CASIPGLAGPADTQYF.

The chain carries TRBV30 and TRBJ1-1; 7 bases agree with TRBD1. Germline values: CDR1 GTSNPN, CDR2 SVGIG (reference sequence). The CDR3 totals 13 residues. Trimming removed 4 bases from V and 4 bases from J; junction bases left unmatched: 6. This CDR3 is CAWTGQLGTEAFF. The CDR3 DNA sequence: TGTGCCTGGACGGGACAGTTGGGCACTGAAGCTTTCTTT.

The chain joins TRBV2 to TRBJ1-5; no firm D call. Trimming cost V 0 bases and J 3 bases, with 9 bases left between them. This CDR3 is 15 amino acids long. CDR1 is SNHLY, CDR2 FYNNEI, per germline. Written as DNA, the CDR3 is TGTGCCAGCAGTGAAGCGCTTGGGTACAATCAGCCCCAGCATTTT. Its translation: CASSEALGYNQPQHF. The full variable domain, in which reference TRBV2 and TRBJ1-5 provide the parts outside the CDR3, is EPEVTQTPSHQVTQMGQEVILRCVPISNHLYFYWYRQILGQKVEFLVSFYNNEISEKSEIFDDQFSVERPDGSNFTLKIRSTKLEDSAMYFCASSEALGYNQPQHFGDGTRLSIL.

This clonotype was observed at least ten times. CDR3 coding DNA: TGTGCCAGCAGGGAGACCGGGACAGGGCGAGTTGAAGCTTTCTTT. It encodes CASRETGTGRVEAFF. V usage is TRBV28 and J usage is TRBJ1-1; 9 bases align to TRBD1. The germline V gene has CDR1 MDHEN and CDR2 SYDVKM. This CDR3 has 15 residues. Trimming cost V 6 bases and J 7 bases; bases outside gene matches: 12.

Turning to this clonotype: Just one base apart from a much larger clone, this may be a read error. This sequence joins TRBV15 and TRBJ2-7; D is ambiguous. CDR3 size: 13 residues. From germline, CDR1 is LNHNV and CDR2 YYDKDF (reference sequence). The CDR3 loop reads CATSIDRGYEQHF. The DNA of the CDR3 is TGTGCCACCAGCATAGATAGAGGCTACGAGCAGCACTTC.

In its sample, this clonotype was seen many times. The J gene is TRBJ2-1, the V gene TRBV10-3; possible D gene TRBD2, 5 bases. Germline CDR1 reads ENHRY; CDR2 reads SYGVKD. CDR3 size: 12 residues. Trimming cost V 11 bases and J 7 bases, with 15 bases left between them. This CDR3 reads CAASYSVNEQFF. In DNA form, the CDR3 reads TGTGCCGCCTCCTATAGCGTAAATGAGCAGTTCTTC.

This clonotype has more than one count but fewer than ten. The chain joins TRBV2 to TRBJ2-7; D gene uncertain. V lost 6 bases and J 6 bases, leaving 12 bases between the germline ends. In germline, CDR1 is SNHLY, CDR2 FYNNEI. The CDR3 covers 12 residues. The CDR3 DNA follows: TGTGCCAGCAGCTCAGAATTCTTCGAGCAGTACTTC. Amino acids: CASSSEFFEQYF.